This T cell receptor beta chain was retrieved from a study of shared clonotypes between healthy human individuals. Findings and caveats of the study: Estimated richness was generally greater in naive than memory subsets.

Regarding this clone: The antigen is undetermined.

Assay execution proceeded at the deep level. Repertoires were generated with immunoSEQ multiplex PCR, while TCRdb's copy carries only in-frame clones and drops some. The data contain around 2.1 million clones, approximately 96% of them singletons. The V end was cut by 6 bases, the J end by 2 bases, with 18 bases between. The CDR3 is made up of 16 amino acids. Germline assignment: CDR1 MDHEN and CDR2 SYDVKM. The rearrangement uses TRBV28 and TRBJ2-3; weak D call: TRBD1 (6 bases). The TCR comes from a man aged 18-30 years in good health. The material sequenced was naive CD4+ T cells sorted from blood. Subset noted: CD45RA+ positively selected. CDR3 sequence (DNA): TGTGCCAGCAGATCCTCGGAACAGGGCCACACAGATACGCAGTATTTT. This sequence encodes CASRSSEQGHTDTQYF. The whole variable domain, filled in from reference TRBV28 and TRBJ2-3, reads DVKVTQSSRYLVKRTGEKVFLECVQDMDHENMFWYRQDPGLGLRLIYFSYDVKMKEKGDIPEGYSVSREKKERFSLILESASTNQTSMYLCASRSSEQGHTDTQYFGPGTRLTVL.